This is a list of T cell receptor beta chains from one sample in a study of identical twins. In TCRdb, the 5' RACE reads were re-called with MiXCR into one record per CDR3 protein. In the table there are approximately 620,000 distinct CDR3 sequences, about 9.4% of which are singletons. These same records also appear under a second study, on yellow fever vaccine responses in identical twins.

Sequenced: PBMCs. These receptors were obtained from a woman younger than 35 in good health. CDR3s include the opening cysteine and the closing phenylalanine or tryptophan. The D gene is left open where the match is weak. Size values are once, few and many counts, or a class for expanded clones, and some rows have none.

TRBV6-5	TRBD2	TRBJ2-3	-	TGTGCCAGCAGTTACACGGGGGGCGGGGGGACAGATACGCAGTATTTT	CASSYTGGGGTDTQYF
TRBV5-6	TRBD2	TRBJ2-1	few	TGTGCCAGCAGCTCCGCGGGGGTAGCGGGAGAATCCTACAATGAGCAGTTCTTC	CASSSAGVAGESYNEQFF
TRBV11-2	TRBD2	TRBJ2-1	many	TGTGCCAGCAGCACAAACCTAGCGGGGGGGAGATACGAGCAGTTCTTC	CASSTNLAGGRYEQFF
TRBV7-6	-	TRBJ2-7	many	TGTGCCAGCAGCTTTGGGGACGGAGCCTACGAGCAGTACTTC	CASSFGDGAYEQYF
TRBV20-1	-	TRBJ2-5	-	TGCAGTGCTAGTCTTGCAGGGCAGGAGACCCAGTACTTC	CSASLAGQETQYF
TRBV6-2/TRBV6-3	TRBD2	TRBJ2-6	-	TGTGCCAGCAGTTATATGGCGGGAGACCCCTCTGGGGCCAACGTCCTGACTTTC	CASSYMAGDPSGANVLTF
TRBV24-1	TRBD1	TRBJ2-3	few	TGTGCCACCAGTGACCCGACAGGGCCCGGCACAGATACGCAGTATTTT	CATSDPTGPGTDTQYF
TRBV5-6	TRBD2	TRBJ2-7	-	TGTGCCAGCAGCCGCGGGGGGGCCGATTACGAGCAGTACTTC	CASSRGGADYEQYF
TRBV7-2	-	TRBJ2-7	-	TGTGCCAGCAGCTTGAAGATCCTATACGAGCAGTACTTC	CASSLKILYEQYF
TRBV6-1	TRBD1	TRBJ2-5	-	TGTGCCAGCAGATTTGGACAGGGGGTTTGGGAGACCCAGTACTTC	CASRFGQGVWETQYF
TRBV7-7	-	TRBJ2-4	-	TGTGCTAGGCCTACAGAGGGGGGGATAATTCAGTACTTC	CARPTEGGIIQYF
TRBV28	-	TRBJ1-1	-	TGTGCCAGCAGCTATACACAGGGCGGCACTGAAGCTTTCTTT	CASSYTQGGTEAFF
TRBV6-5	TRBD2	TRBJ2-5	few	TGTGCCAGCAGCGTTACTCCGGGACTAGCGGGAGACGACCAAGAGACCCAGTACTTC	CASSVTPGLAGDDQETQYF
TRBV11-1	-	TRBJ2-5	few	TGTGCCAGCAGCTTAGGATCGGGAGCGACCCAGTACTTC	CASSLGSGATQYF
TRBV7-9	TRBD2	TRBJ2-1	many	TGTGCCAGCAGCTTATTTACTAGCGGGACCTACAATGAGCAGTTCTTC	CASSLFTSGTYNEQFF
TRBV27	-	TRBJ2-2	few	TGTGCCAGCAGTTCTAACGTTTTGGGGCCCGGGACTTTAAACACCGGGGAGCTGTTTTTT	CASSSNVLGPGTLNTGELFF
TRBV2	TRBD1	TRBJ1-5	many	TGTGCCAGCAGTGATGTAACAGGGGTTGATCAGCCCCAGCATTTT	CASSDVTGVDQPQHF
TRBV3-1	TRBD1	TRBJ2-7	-	TGTGCCAGCAGCCAAGGGACAGGTACCTACGAGCAGTACTTC	CASSQGTGTYEQYF
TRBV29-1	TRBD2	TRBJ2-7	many	TGCAGCGTACCCGGCGGGGGGTCCCACGAGCAGTACTTC	CSVPGGGSHEQYF
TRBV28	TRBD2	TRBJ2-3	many	TGTGCCAGCAGTTCCCCGATAGCGGGAGGGAGCACAGATACGCAGTATTTT	CASSSPIAGGSTDTQYF
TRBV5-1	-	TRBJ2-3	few	TGCGCCAGCAGCGGCCGACTAGACGATACGCAGTATTTT	CASSGRLDDTQYF
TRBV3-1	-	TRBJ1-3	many	TGTGCCAGCAGCCAGGCGACAGAAATATATTTT	CASSQATEIYF
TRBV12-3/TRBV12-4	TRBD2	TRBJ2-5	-	TGTGCCAGCAGTTTAAGAACTAGCGGGAGACGAGAGACCCAGTACTTC	CASSLRTSGRRETQYF
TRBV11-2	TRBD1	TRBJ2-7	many	TGTGCCAGCAGCCCCGGGACAGGGGGCCTCGAGCAGTACTTC	CASSPGTGGLEQYF
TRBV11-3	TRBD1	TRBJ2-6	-	TGTGCCAGCAGCTTAGATTCGACAGGGGCTGGGGCCAACGTCCTGACTTTC	CASSLDSTGAGANVLTF
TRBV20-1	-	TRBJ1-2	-	TGCAGTGCTAGTCGGCCTACCTATAGCTATGGCTACACCTTC	CSASRPTYSYGYTF
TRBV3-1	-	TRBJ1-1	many	TGTGCCAGCAGCCCGGGTTTTAACACTGAAGCTTTCTTT	CASSPGFNTEAFF
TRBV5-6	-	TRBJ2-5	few	TGTGCCAGCAGCTTGGAGGCGGGACAACAAGAGACCCAGTACTTC	CASSLEAGQQETQYF
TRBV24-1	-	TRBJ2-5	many	TGTGCCACCAGTGATCCAGGAGTATCCCAGTACTTC	CATSDPGVSQYF
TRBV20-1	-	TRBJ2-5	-	TGCAGTGCTAGAGCTATTAGGGGGGCGAGGGAGGAGACCCAGTACTTC	CSARAIRGAREETQYF
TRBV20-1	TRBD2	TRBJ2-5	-	TGCAGTGCCATGACTAGCGGGAGCTTGGTTGAGACCCAGTACTTC	CSAMTSGSLVETQYF